This T cell receptor (beta chain) comes out of a study of OX40 agonist ivuxolimab in advanced cancers. The overall study: Cohort: 80% to 85% men, mean age approximately 66, aged roughly 23 to 90. Having had anti-PD-1, anti-PD-L1 or anti-CTLA-4 therapy before was allowed, and 40% to 45% had some. Three patients had partial responses: one hepatocellular carcinoma, two cutaneous melanoma. Findings and limits, study-wide: Among T cells, CD8+ cells averaged more expanded clones than CD4+ cells.

This clone was counted a few times. The antigen is undetermined. The CDR3 is 12 residues long. V lost 2 bases, J lost 6 bases, and 8 bases lay in between. Germline CDR1 and CDR2: GTSNPN and SVGIG (reference sequence). TCRdb's table, derived via immunoSEQ multiplex PCR, lists solely in-frame clones and lacks some. This sample has some 30,000 clones, with roughly 68% found just once. The chain uses TRBV30 and TRBJ1-5; D not certain. The source of this sequence is an adult with an advanced solid tumor such as melanoma, head and neck, liver or kidney cancer. The sample was CD4+ or CD8+ T cells sorted from blood, taken in a trial of the OX40 agonist ivuxolimab. CDR3 bases: TGTGCCTGGAGTTTGGCGCGTCAGCCCCAGCATTTT. Translation gives CAWSLARQPQHF.